Listed below are T cell receptor beta chains from one sample, sequenced in a study of siplizumab effects on memory and regulatory T cells. Assay used: immunoSEQ multiplex PCR; TCRdb lists only in-frame clones, some missing. The data contain roughly 100,000 clones, around 90% of them singletons. Sample: CD4+ T cells sorted from blood. The receptors were gathered from a human donor in good health. Each CDR3 is given with its conserved first and last residue. Each record gives: V gene, CDR3 length, clone size, D gene, J gene, CDR3 protein, CDR3 DNA. D genes are given only for firm matches. A row's size may be missing; if present it is once, few, many or a size class.

TRBV6-1,15,NA,TRBD1,TRBJ1-1,CASSEDRGVMTEAFF,TGTGCCAGCAGTGAAGACAGGGGGGTGATGACTGAAGCTTTCTTT
TRBV11-2,13,few,TRBD1,TRBJ1-1,CASSGDRNTEAFF,TGTGCCAGCAGCGGGGACAGGAACACTGAAGCTTTCTTT
TRBV5-4,16,NA,TRBD2,TRBJ2-5,CASSLWGGGRVETQYF,TGTGCCAGCAGCTTGTGGGGCGGGGGGCGCGTGGAGACCCAGTACTTC
TRBV4-1,15,NA,NA,TRBJ1-1,CASSHRTDKNTEAFF,TGCGCCAGCAGCCACCGGACAGATAAGAACACTGAAGCTTTCTTT
TRBV27,15,NA,NA,TRBJ2-1,CASSIGGNIYNEQFF,TGTGCCAGCAGTATAGGCGGGAATATCTACAATGAGCAGTTCTTC
TRBV6-6,15,NA,NA,TRBJ1-5,CASSYVTGPNQPQHF,TGTGCCAGCAGTTACGTAACAGGGCCCAATCAGCCCCAGCATTTT
TRBV5-4,18,NA,NA,TRBJ2-6,CASSPSRLYRSGANVLTF,TGTGCCAGCAGCCCCAGCAGGTTGTATCGCTCTGGGGCCAACGTCCTGACTTTC
TRBV5-1,17,few,TRBD2,TRBJ2-3,CASSPSRGAGPTDTQYF,TGCGCCAGCAGCCCGAGTCGAGGAGCGGGACCCACAGATACGCAGTATTTT
TRBV10-2,13,NA,NA,TRBJ2-5,CASSRTGRETQYF,TGCGCCAGCAGCCGAACTGGCCGGGAGACCCAGTACTTC
TRBV19,12,NA,NA,TRBJ1-1,CASSIRELSTFF,TGTGCCAGTAGTATCAGGGAGCTTTCGACTTTCTTT
TRBV28,15,few,TRBD1,TRBJ2-3,CASSRRDRESDTQYF,TGTGCCAGCAGTCGACGCGACAGGGAGTCAGATACGCAGTATTTT
TRBV14,14,NA,TRBD2,TRBJ2-1,CASSRTSVVNEQFF,TGTGCCAGTTCTCGGACTAGCGTGGTGAATGAGCAGTTCTTC
TRBV28,12,NA,NA,TRBJ1-2,CASQTGPYGYTF,TGTGCCAGCCAGACAGGACCCTATGGCTACACCTTC
TRBV30,11,NA,NA,TRBJ1-2,CAWSLGPRVTF,TGTGCCTGGAGTCTCGGTCCGCGAGTCACCTTC
TRBV9,18,NA,TRBD2,TRBJ2-5,CASSVGSAGGLVEETQYF,TGTGCCAGCAGCGTAGGGTCGGCGGGAGGCCTGGTGGAAGAGACCCAGTACTTC
TRBV7-3,15,NA,NA,TRBJ1-1,CASSRSGRSHTEAFF,TGTGCCAGCAGCAGGTCTGGCCGAAGCCACACTGAAGCTTTCTTT
TRBV28,15,NA,NA,TRBJ2-7,CASSSMTDSTYEQYF,TGTGCCAGCAGTTCGATGACGGACAGCACCTACGAGCAGTACTTC
TRBV19,15,NA,NA,TRBJ2-3,CASSIAASVTDTQYF,TGTGCCAGTAGTATAGCGGCTAGCGTCACAGATACGCAGTATTTT
TRBV28,14,NA,TRBD2,TRBJ2-2,CASLAGGNTGELFF,TGTGCCAGCCTAGCGGGAGGGAACACCGGGGAGCTGTTTTTT
TRBV7-2,19,NA,TRBD2,TRBJ2-5,CASSPGLARAYGTKETQYF,TGTGCCAGCAGCCCTGGACTAGCGCGAGCATATGGCACCAAAGAGACCCAGTACTTC
TRBV28,14,NA,NA,TRBJ2-1,CASSLRVTYNEQFF,TGTGCCAGCAGTTTGAGGGTAACCTACAATGAGCAGTTCTTC
TRBV25-1,14,NA,NA,TRBJ1-3,CASKEQGVGNTIYF,TGTGCCAGCAAGGAGCAAGGAGTAGGAAACACCATATATTTT
TRBV6-5,13,few,NA,TRBJ2-7,CASRKRDGYEQYF,TGTGCCAGCAGAAAACGGGACGGCTACGAGCAGTACTTC
TRBV28,14,NA,TRBD1,TRBJ1-2,CASRHGQGNYGYTF,TGTGCCAGCAGACACGGACAGGGAAACTATGGCTACACCTTC
TRBV27,15,NA,TRBD1,TRBJ2-3,CASSLWPRGHDTQYF,TGTGCCAGCAGTTTATGGCCCAGGGGGCACGATACGCAGTATTTT
TRBV9,13,NA,NA,TRBJ1-1,CASGTQMNTEAFF,TGTGCCAGCGGAACGCAGATGAACACTGAAGCTTTCTTT
TRBV27,14,NA,TRBD2,TRBJ2-7,CASSSRTGRDEQYF,TGTGCCAGCAGTTCTCGGACTGGGAGGGACGAGCAGTACTTC
TRBV7-9,14,NA,NA,TRBJ2-5,CASSLGLGQETQYF,TGTGCCAGCAGCTTAGGGCTGGGGCAAGAGACCCAGTACTTC
TRBV21-1,17,NA,NA,TRBJ2-7,CASSKALSGGPKYEQYF,TGTGCCAGCAGCAAAGCGCTTTCGGGGGGCCCTAAGTACGAGCAGTACTTC
TRBV28,14,NA,TRBD1,TRBJ1-4,CASSRGQGGWRLFF,TGTGCCAGCAGCCGAGGACAGGGAGGGTGGAGACTGTTTTTT
TRBV19,15,once,NA,TRBJ1-2,CASSIERQGRYGYTF,TGTGCCAGTAGTATAGAGCGGCAGGGGCGTTATGGCTACACCTTC
TRBV28,15,NA,TRBD1,TRBJ1-5,CASSLGQGPRKPQHF,TGTGCCAGCAGTCTTGGACAGGGCCCCCGAAAGCCCCAGCATTTT
TRBV7-9,15,NA,NA,TRBJ2-3,CASSLDIVGTDTQYF,TGTGCCAGCAGCTTAGACATAGTCGGCACAGATACGCAGTATTTT
TRBV28,13,NA,TRBD1,TRBJ1-2,CASSLRQGHGYTF,TGTGCCAGCAGTTTAAGACAGGGCCATGGCTACACCTTC
TRBV6-1,12,once,TRBD1,TRBJ2-7,CASSTTGGEQYF,TGTGCCAGCAGTACAACAGGGGGCGAGCAGTACTTC
TRBV28,11,NA,NA,TRBJ2-7,CASSILYEQYF,TGTGCCAGCAGTATACTCTACGAGCAGTACTTC
TRBV28,14,NA,NA,TRBJ2-7,CASSPDRSPYEQYF,TGTGCCAGCAGCCCCGACAGGTCCCCCTACGAGCAGTACTTC
TRBV5-4,14,NA,NA,TRBJ1-2,CASSRPGAAEGYTF,TGTGCCAGCAGCCGACCCGGGGCGGCGGAGGGCTACACCTTC
TRBV5-6,13,NA,NA,TRBJ1-2,CASSQIGGQGYTF,TGTGCCAGCAGCCAAATCGGGGGGCAAGGCTACACCTTC
TRBV28,17,once,TRBD1,TRBJ2-6,CASSPTGVGAGANVLTF,TGTGCCAGCAGCCCGACAGGGGTCGGCGCTGGGGCCAACGTCCTGACTTTC